This T cell receptor beta chain comes out of a study of T cell changes during pregnancy in multiple sclerosis (dated by TCRdb to the late 2010s). Background on the whole study: In women with multiple sclerosis, the researchers looked at how the T cell repertoire shifted as pregnancy progressed.

Library preparation used the immunoSEQ multiplex PCR assay. This immuneACCESS table, as held by TCRdb, lists in-frame sequences with V and J called but not all clones. Of the missing ones, under half trace to an unresolved V gene in checked studies; the others have no known cause. The sample table shows 55,000 to 70,000 clones, and roughly nine tenths are seen once. The ten most abundant clones make up 2% to 3% of the sample. About this clone itself: Its antigen specificity is not known. No much larger clone exists at a distance of one base, and base qualities are not known.

Measured from the cysteine to the phenylalanine, the CDR3 is 13 residues long. The CDR3 DNA has 39 bases and is translated from base 1. Taken from the germline V gene, the CDR1 and CDR2 loops are SNHLY and FYNNEI. V is clipped by 6 bases and J by 2 bases, and the sequence between their germline boundaries is 11 bases long. Sequencing used peripheral blood, obtained in the first trimester of pregnancy. The sequence derives from a female donor with multiple sclerosis, enrolled in a pregnancy study. The sequence links TRBV2 to TRBJ2-7; a weak D assignment points to TRBD1 (6 bases agree). CDR3 loop: CASSGRGAYEQYF. The nucleotides are TGTGCCAGCAGCGGCAGGGGAGCCTACGAGCAGTACTTC.